Included here is one T cell receptor (beta chain) sequence, with context. There are a few counts of this clonotype. Its antigen has not been determined. No base quality information exists; no much larger clone differs at one position. According to the study, the label for this sample's treatment or condition signals: live attenuated yellow fever vaccine strain. At every blood-draw timepoint, two biological replicates of bulk PBMCs were collected. PBMCs were isolated from peripheral blood using a standard Ficoll-Paque protocol. TriZol was used to extract RNA from bulk PBMCs, CD4 and CD8 fractions, and dextramer-positive and dextramer-negative fractions. V is clipped by 3 bases and J by 0 bases, and the sequence between their germline boundaries is 15 bases long. CDR1 is given as LNHNV and CDR2 as YYDKDF, both from the germline V gene (reference sequence). The CDR3 spans 17 residues, from the cysteine through the phenylalanine. Of all the DNA, just the CDR3 is kept, 51 bases in frame from base 1.

The entry originates in a study of T cells after yellow fever vaccination (dated by TCRdb to 2018 to 2020). For context, the study as a whole: The SMART-Seq v4 Ultra Low Input RNA kit was used to prepare libraries from fractions with low cell numbers. Two healthy male donors, one aged 18 to 30 and one aged 30 to 40 years, made up the cohort. Blood was collected at multiple timepoints before and after primary and secondary immunization, and bulk PBMC replicates and cell subsets were isolated. To follow T-cell clones before and after both primary and booster YFV17D yellow fever vaccination, bulk TCR alpha and beta repertoires underwent longitudinal sequencing.

TCR cDNA was made using 5'RACE template switching, a step that added a universal primer site and unique molecular identifiers. Priming for cDNA synthesis came from both the TCR alpha and TCR beta constant segments. Library amplification involved two PCR steps, and the second step added sample barcodes and sequencing adapters. Sequencing of the libraries was done on either Illumina HiSeq 2500 (2x100 bp) or NovaSeq (2x150 bp). Processing in the source paper ran as follows. MIGEC was used to demultiplex reads and collapse the reads into UMI consensus sequences, and MiXCR was used for V(D)J alignment. Vaccine-responding clonotypes were defined with edgeR using replicate PBMC samples, requiring FDR below 0.01 and a log2 fold change above 5 up to day 15. Each bulk clonotype received a CD4 or CD8 identity based on whether the sequenced CD4 or CD8 repertoire contained that clonotype at higher abundance. TCRdb reprocessing: public reads trimmed at Q25 with fastp, clones called with MiXCR, in-frame beta chains kept. For every CDR3 protein sequence, its rows merge into one entry that carries the most common genes and DNA. The V and J calls reflect TCRdb's pipeline rather than the authors' work. The sample includes some 550,000 distinct CDR3 sequences, with about a fifth observed a single time. The top ten clonotypes cover roughly an eighth of the sample.

Study-level results and caveats: After the booster, most of the clones that had expanded following primary vaccination were detected again (almost 98% of CD4 and around 88% of CD8), which suggests that memory was broadly maintained. The study included only two donors, which limits how far the findings can be generalized. FACS-sorted repertoires could contain abundant contaminating clonotypes from the bulk population, so computational filtering was required. A small share of clonotypes occurred in both CD4 and CD8 compartments, likely arising from convergent recombination. Compared with the primary T-cell response, the secondary T-cell response was weaker but faster, peaking on day 5 rather than day 15.

This TCR was recovered from a man in his thirties or forties who received the YFV17D yellow fever vaccine. Source: PBMCs, taken 15 days after the yellow fever booster vaccination. The chain is assembled from TRBV15 and TRBJ2-1; D gene: possibly TRBD2, on 5 matching bases. The CDR3 protein: CATSSLSDPSSYNEQFF. The nucleotide sequence reads as follows: TGTGCCACCAGCAGCCTTAGCGACCCGAGCTCCTACAATGAGCAGTTCTTC.